A selection of T cell receptor beta chains follows, all from one sample in a study of blood T cell repertoires in COVID-19. Generated by immunoSEQ multiplex PCR, the TCRdb table keeps only in-frame clones and is missing some. The sample records hundreds of thousands of clones, approximately 90% being singletons. Sequences were obtained from PBMCs or T cells enriched from blood (not recorded which). The receptors originated from a woman in her forties with acute COVID-19. Each CDR3 is given with its conserved first and last residue. The D gene is left open where the match is weak. Clone size is shown for a subset of rows, as once, few, many or a class of expanded clone.

d_call: TRBD1
v_call: TRBV27
clone_size: NA
j_call: TRBJ1-4
cdr3_aa: CASSLWPGQGDEKLFF
cdr3_nt: TGTGCCAGCAGTTTATGGCCGGGACAGGGGGATGAAAAACTGTTTTTT

d_call: TRBD1
v_call: TRBV7-8
clone_size: NA
j_call: TRBJ2-7
cdr3_aa: CASSVGTGFSYEQYF
cdr3_nt: TGTGCCAGCAGCGTCGGGACAGGGTTTTCCTACGAGCAGTACTTC

d_call: TRBD1
v_call: TRBV28
clone_size: NA
j_call: TRBJ1-1
cdr3_aa: CASSQGVNTEAFF
cdr3_nt: TGTGCCAGCAGTCAGGGGGTGAACACTGAAGCTTTCTTT

d_call: NA
v_call: TRBV7-2
clone_size: NA
j_call: TRBJ1-5
cdr3_aa: CASSLVSGQNQPQHF
cdr3_nt: TGTGCCAGCAGCTTAGTTTCAGGGCAGAATCAGCCCCAGCATTTT

d_call: NA
v_call: TRBV12-3/TRBV12-4
clone_size: NA
j_call: TRBJ1-2
cdr3_aa: CASNLAQDYGYTF
cdr3_nt: TGTGCCAGCAATTTAGCCCAGGACTATGGCTACACCTTC

d_call: NA
v_call: TRBV7-2
clone_size: once
j_call: TRBJ1-6
cdr3_aa: CASRLTGPDRNSPLHF
cdr3_nt: TGTGCCAGCAGACTTACAGGACCAGATCGTAATTCACCCCTCCACTTT

d_call: TRBD1
v_call: TRBV24-1
clone_size: NA
j_call: TRBJ2-1
cdr3_aa: CATSAWTGGGNEQFF
cdr3_nt: TGTGCCACCAGTGCTTGGACAGGGGGAGGGAATGAGCAGTTCTTC

d_call: NA
v_call: TRBV10-3
clone_size: NA
j_call: TRBJ1-2
cdr3_aa: CAISEWGGANYGYTF
cdr3_nt: TGTGCCATCAGTGAGTGGGGAGGGGCTAACTATGGCTACACCTTC

d_call: NA
v_call: TRBV11-2
clone_size: NA
j_call: TRBJ1-2
cdr3_aa: CASSPQPDSLYGYTF
cdr3_nt: TGTGCCAGCAGCCCTCAACCCGACAGTCTCTATGGCTACACCTTC

d_call: NA
v_call: TRBV5-8
clone_size: NA
j_call: TRBJ2-5
cdr3_aa: CASSPAVAQYF
cdr3_nt: TGTGCCAGCAGCCCGGCGGTGGCCCAGTACTTC

d_call: TRBD1
v_call: TRBV19
clone_size: NA
j_call: TRBJ2-7
cdr3_aa: CASSIISGGHEQYF
cdr3_nt: TGTGCCAGTAGTATAATATCAGGGGGCCACGAGCAGTACTTC

d_call: TRBD2
v_call: TRBV2
clone_size: few
j_call: TRBJ2-7
cdr3_aa: CARNMNSGRVYEQYF
cdr3_nt: TGTGCCAGGAACATGAATAGCGGGAGGGTCTACGAGCAGTACTTC

d_call: TRBD1
v_call: TRBV3-1/TRBV3-2
clone_size: NA
j_call: TRBJ1-6
cdr3_aa: CASSQEGTGTSPLHF
cdr3_nt: TGTGCCAGCAGCCAAGAGGGGACAGGCACGTCACCCCTCCACTTT

d_call: NA
v_call: TRBV11-3
clone_size: NA
j_call: TRBJ2-1
cdr3_aa: CASSASEVVEQFF
cdr3_nt: TGTGCCAGCAGCGCTTCGGAGGTAGTTGAGCAGTTCTTC

d_call: TRBD2
v_call: TRBV19
clone_size: NA
j_call: TRBJ2-1
cdr3_aa: CASSIGTSGPVYNEQFF
cdr3_nt: TGTGCCAGTAGTATAGGGACTAGCGGACCTGTATACAATGAGCAGTTCTTC

d_call: TRBD1
v_call: TRBV7-2
clone_size: NA
j_call: TRBJ2-3
cdr3_aa: CASSDFGDRDTQYF
cdr3_nt: TGTGCCAGCAGCGATTTCGGGGACAGGGATACGCAGTATTTT

d_call: NA
v_call: TRBV7-8
clone_size: NA
j_call: TRBJ2-6
cdr3_aa: CASSLEESGANVLTF
cdr3_nt: TGTGCCAGCAGCTTAGAGGAGTCTGGGGCCAACGTCCTGACTTTC

d_call: NA
v_call: TRBV30
clone_size: NA
j_call: TRBJ2-3
cdr3_aa: CASREDSAMEAHRTQYF
cdr3_nt: TGTGCCTCGAGAGAAGACTCAGCCATGGAAGCACATCGTACGCAGTATTTT

d_call: TRBD1
v_call: TRBV4-1
clone_size: few
j_call: TRBJ1-5
cdr3_aa: CASGDRGDNQPQHF
cdr3_nt: TGCGCCAGCGGTGACAGGGGGGACAATCAGCCCCAGCATTTT

d_call: NA
v_call: TRBV7-8
clone_size: NA
j_call: TRBJ1-1
cdr3_aa: CASSLNRGGRLINEAFF
cdr3_nt: TGTGCCAGCAGCTTAAACCGGGGGGGCAGGCTAATTAATGAAGCTTTCTTT

d_call: NA
v_call: TRBV7-9
clone_size: NA
j_call: TRBJ1-1
cdr3_aa: CASSRRTADTEAFF
cdr3_nt: TGTGCCAGCAGCCGACGGACAGCGGACACTGAAGCTTTCTTT

d_call: NA
v_call: TRBV5-4
clone_size: NA
j_call: TRBJ1-2
cdr3_aa: CASSLAVGGRGGYTF
cdr3_nt: TGTGCCAGCAGCTTGGCCGTCGGAGGGCGCGGAGGCTACACCTTC

d_call: TRBD1
v_call: TRBV5-6
clone_size: NA
j_call: TRBJ2-3
cdr3_aa: CASSLTSGGFADTQYF
cdr3_nt: TGTGCCAGCAGTCTTACCTCAGGGGGCTTTGCAGATACGCAGTATTTT

d_call: NA
v_call: TRBV5-6
clone_size: once
j_call: TRBJ1-4
cdr3_aa: CASSQQHLNEKLFF
cdr3_nt: TGTGCCAGCAGCCAACAGCACCTCAATGAAAAACTGTTTTTT

d_call: NA
v_call: TRBV7-2
clone_size: NA
j_call: TRBJ1-2
cdr3_aa: CASSLDQGPRYGYTF
cdr3_nt: TGTGCCAGCAGCTTAGATCAGGGGCCGCGATATGGCTACACCTTC

d_call: TRBD1
v_call: TRBV24-1
clone_size: NA
j_call: TRBJ1-2
cdr3_aa: CATSEQDRAGGYTF
cdr3_nt: TGTGCCACCAGTGAACAGGACAGGGCGGGGGGCTACACCTTC

d_call: NA
v_call: TRBV4-1
clone_size: NA
j_call: TRBJ2-1
cdr3_aa: CASSPRSSFNEQFF
cdr3_nt: TGCGCCAGCAGCCCGCGCTCTAGCTTCAATGAGCAGTTCTTC

d_call: NA
v_call: TRBV27
clone_size: NA
j_call: TRBJ2-7
cdr3_aa: CASSSFILGEGDEQYF
cdr3_nt: TGTGCCAGCTCCAGTTTTATTCTGGGAGAGGGTGACGAGCAGTACTTC

d_call: NA
v_call: TRBV12-3/TRBV12-4
clone_size: NA
j_call: TRBJ1-3
cdr3_aa: CASSLDSGNTIYF
cdr3_nt: TGTGCCAGCAGTTTGGACAGTGGAAACACCATATATTTT

d_call: TRBD2
v_call: TRBV9
clone_size: NA
j_call: TRBJ2-4
cdr3_aa: CASSVEGGRENIQYF
cdr3_nt: TGTGCCAGCAGCGTAGAGGGCGGGAGGGAGAACATTCAGTACTTC

d_call: TRBD1
v_call: TRBV11-2
clone_size: once
j_call: TRBJ2-1
cdr3_aa: CASGVQGVGSYNEQFF
cdr3_nt: TGTGCCAGCGGTGTACAGGGGGTGGGCTCCTACAATGAGCAGTTCTTC

d_call: NA
v_call: TRBV7-9
clone_size: NA
j_call: TRBJ1-5
cdr3_aa: CASSLDGGISNQPQHF
cdr3_nt: TGTGCCAGCAGCTTGGACGGGGGTATTAGCAATCAGCCCCAGCATTTT

d_call: TRBD1
v_call: TRBV30
clone_size: NA
j_call: TRBJ1-4
cdr3_aa: CAWSWGQGEEKLFF
cdr3_nt: TGTGCCTGGTCCTGGGGACAGGGGGAAGAAAAACTGTTTTTT

d_call: NA
v_call: TRBV5-1
clone_size: NA
j_call: TRBJ2-7
cdr3_aa: CASSLGGLTYEQYF
cdr3_nt: TGCGCCAGCAGCTTGGGAGGCCTTACCTACGAGCAGTACTTC

d_call: NA
v_call: TRBV27
clone_size: NA
j_call: TRBJ1-3
cdr3_aa: CASSFSSSGNTIYF
cdr3_nt: TGTGCCAGCAGTTTTTCGAGCTCTGGAAACACCATATATTTT

d_call: TRBD1
v_call: TRBV18
clone_size: NA
j_call: TRBJ1-2
cdr3_aa: CASSPGQGHTF
cdr3_nt: TGTGCCAGCTCACCCGGACAGGGTCACACCTTC

d_call: NA
v_call: TRBV2
clone_size: NA
j_call: TRBJ2-3
cdr3_aa: CASSTDPLNSQYF
cdr3_nt: TGTGCCAGCAGTACAGACCCCCTTAATTCGCAGTATTTT

d_call: TRBD2
v_call: TRBV7-9
clone_size: few
j_call: TRBJ2-5
cdr3_aa: CASSAGTSGETQYF
cdr3_nt: TGTGCCAGCAGCGCGGGGACTAGCGGGGAGACCCAGTACTTC

d_call: NA
v_call: TRBV6-5
clone_size: NA
j_call: TRBJ1-6
cdr3_aa: CASSYPYKVGLSPLHF
cdr3_nt: TGTGCCAGCAGTTACCCCTACAAGGTGGGGCTTTCACCCCTCCACTTT

d_call: TRBD2
v_call: TRBV9
clone_size: NA
j_call: TRBJ2-3
cdr3_aa: CASSVDPSGGGTDTQYF
cdr3_nt: TGTGCCAGCAGCGTAGATCCGTCCGGGGGGGGCACAGATACGCAGTATTTT

d_call: NA
v_call: TRBV24-1
clone_size: NA
j_call: TRBJ1-3
cdr3_aa: CATSDEKTGSGNTIYF
cdr3_nt: TGTGCCACCAGTGATGAAAAAACAGGGTCTGGAAACACCATATATTTT

d_call: TRBD1
v_call: TRBV2
clone_size: NA
j_call: TRBJ1-5
cdr3_aa: CASRPTGGGQPQHF
cdr3_nt: TGTGCCAGCAGACCTACAGGGGGCGGCCAGCCCCAGCATTTT

d_call: NA
v_call: TRBV3-1/TRBV3-2
clone_size: NA
j_call: TRBJ1-2
cdr3_aa: CASSQRLDLANYGYTF
cdr3_nt: TGTGCCAGCAGCCAACGACTGGACTTAGCTAACTATGGCTACACCTTC

d_call: TRBD1
v_call: TRBV7-9
clone_size: NA
j_call: TRBJ1-5
cdr3_aa: CASSAGQARDQPQHF
cdr3_nt: TGTGCCAGCAGCGCCGGACAGGCCCGGGATCAGCCCCAGCATTTT

d_call: TRBD1
v_call: TRBV10-3
clone_size: NA
j_call: TRBJ2-5
cdr3_aa: CAISFDRGQETQYF
cdr3_nt: TGTGCCATCAGTTTCGACAGGGGGCAAGAGACCCAGTACTTC

d_call: TRBD2
v_call: TRBV3-1/TRBV3-2
clone_size: once
j_call: TRBJ2-3
cdr3_aa: CASSSWTSGSSDTQYF
cdr3_nt: TGTGCCAGCAGCTCATGGACTAGCGGGAGTTCAGATACGCAGTATTTT

d_call: NA
v_call: TRBV6-5
clone_size: NA
j_call: TRBJ2-7
cdr3_aa: CASSPQTGYEQYF
cdr3_nt: TGTGCCAGCAGTCCACAGACAGGCTACGAGCAGTACTTC

d_call: NA
v_call: TRBV5-1
clone_size: once
j_call: TRBJ1-4
cdr3_aa: CASNPSAQSGEKLFF
cdr3_nt: TGCGCCAGCAACCCGTCGGCCCAATCAGGGGAAAAACTGTTTTTT

d_call: TRBD2
v_call: TRBV5-1
clone_size: once
j_call: TRBJ2-1
cdr3_aa: CASSSSGLAIFDEQFF
cdr3_nt: TGCGCCAGCAGCTCCTCGGGACTAGCCATCTTCGATGAGCAGTTCTTC

d_call: TRBD1
v_call: TRBV28
clone_size: NA
j_call: TRBJ1-1
cdr3_aa: CASNPGQGYEAFF
cdr3_nt: TGTGCCAGCAACCCGGGACAGGGGTATGAAGCTTTCTTT

d_call: NA
v_call: TRBV7-8
clone_size: NA
j_call: TRBJ1-2
cdr3_aa: CASSTTWQNYGYTF
cdr3_nt: TGTGCCAGCAGCACTACGTGGCAGAACTATGGCTACACCTTC

d_call: NA
v_call: TRBV15
clone_size: NA
j_call: TRBJ1-6
cdr3_aa: CATSRGGVSALHF
cdr3_nt: TGTGCCACCAGCAGGGGGGGAGTTTCAGCCCTCCACTTT